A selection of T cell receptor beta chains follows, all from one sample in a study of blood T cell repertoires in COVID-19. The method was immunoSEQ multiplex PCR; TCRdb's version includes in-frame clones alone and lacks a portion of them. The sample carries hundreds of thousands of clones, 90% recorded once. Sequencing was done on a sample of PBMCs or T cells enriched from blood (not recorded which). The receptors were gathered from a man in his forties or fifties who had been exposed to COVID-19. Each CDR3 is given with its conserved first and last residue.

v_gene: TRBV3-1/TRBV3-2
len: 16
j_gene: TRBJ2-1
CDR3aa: CASSQDPGGRSNEQFF

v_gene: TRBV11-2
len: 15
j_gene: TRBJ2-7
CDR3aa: CASSYVGQGVYEQYF

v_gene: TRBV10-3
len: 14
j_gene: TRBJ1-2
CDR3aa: CAISDTITNYGYTF

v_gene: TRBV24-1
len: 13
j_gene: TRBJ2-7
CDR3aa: CARVGVNLDEQYF

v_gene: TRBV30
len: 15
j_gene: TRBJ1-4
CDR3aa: CAWSVLWGRNEKLFF

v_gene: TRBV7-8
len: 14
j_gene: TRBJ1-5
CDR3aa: CASSLRRGNQPQHF

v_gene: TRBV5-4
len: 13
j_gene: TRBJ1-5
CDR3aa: CASSLDSGQPQHF

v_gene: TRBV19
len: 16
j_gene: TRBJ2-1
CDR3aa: CASSRGGGVTYNEQFF

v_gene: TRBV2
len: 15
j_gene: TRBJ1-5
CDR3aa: CASSEETGGDQPQHF

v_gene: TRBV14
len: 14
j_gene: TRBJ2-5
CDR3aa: CASSQAGVQETQYF

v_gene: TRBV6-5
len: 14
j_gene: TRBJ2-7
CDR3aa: CASSRGTGKDEQYF

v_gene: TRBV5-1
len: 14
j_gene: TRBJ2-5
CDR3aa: CASSPGLAGATQYF

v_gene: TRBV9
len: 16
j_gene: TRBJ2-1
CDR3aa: CASSVGRSGRADEQFF

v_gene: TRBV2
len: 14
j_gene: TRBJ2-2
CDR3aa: CASSAGLGTGELFF

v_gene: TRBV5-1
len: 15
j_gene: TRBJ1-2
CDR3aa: CASSAPGQGNYGYTF

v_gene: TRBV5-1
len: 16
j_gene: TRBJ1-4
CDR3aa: CASSLGLSQSDEKLFF

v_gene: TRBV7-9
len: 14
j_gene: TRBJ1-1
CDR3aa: CASTWGTANTEAFF

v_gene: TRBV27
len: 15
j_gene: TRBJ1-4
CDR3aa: CASSLALRSWEKLFF

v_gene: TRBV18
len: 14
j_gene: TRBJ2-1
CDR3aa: CASSPVTGENEQFF

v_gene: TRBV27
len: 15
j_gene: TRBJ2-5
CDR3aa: CASSLLLGGVETQYF

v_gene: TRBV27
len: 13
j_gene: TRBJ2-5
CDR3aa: CASSSQPAATQYF

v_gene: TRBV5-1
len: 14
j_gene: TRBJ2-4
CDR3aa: CASSLMGQETIQYF

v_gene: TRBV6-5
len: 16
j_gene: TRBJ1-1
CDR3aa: CASSFGSVGGYTEAFF

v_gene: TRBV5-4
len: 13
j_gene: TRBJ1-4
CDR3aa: CASSTAQGEKLFF

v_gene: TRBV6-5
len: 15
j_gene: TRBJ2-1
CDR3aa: CASSSLAGGPNEQFF

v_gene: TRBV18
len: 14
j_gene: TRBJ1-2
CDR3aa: CASSTTPGGYGYTF

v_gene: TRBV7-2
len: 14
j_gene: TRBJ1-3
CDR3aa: CASSLLGAGNTIYF

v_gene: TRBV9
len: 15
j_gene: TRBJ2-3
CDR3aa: CASSGPSGRLDTQYF

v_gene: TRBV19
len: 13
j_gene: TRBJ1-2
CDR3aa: CASSQAGFYGYTF

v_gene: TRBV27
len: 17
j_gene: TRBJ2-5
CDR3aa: CASRLKTSGGPRETQYF

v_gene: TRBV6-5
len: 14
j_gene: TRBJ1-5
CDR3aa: CASSPDRVYQPQHF

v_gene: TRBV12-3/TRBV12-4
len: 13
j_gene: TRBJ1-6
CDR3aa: CASMRQLNSPLHF

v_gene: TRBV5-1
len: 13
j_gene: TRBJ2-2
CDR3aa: CASKRDNTGELFF

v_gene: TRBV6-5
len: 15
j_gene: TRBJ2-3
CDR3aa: CASTLKGQYTDTQYF

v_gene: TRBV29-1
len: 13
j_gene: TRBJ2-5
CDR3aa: CSGTGQYQETQYF

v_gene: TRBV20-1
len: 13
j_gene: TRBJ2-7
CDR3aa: CSASIGTSYEQYF

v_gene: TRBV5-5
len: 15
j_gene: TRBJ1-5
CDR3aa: CASSLGRSSNQPQHF

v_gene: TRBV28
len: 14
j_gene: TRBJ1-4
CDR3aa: CASSFRAQIEKLFF